This TCR beta chain was identified during a study of immune characteristics of hereditary and idiopathic chronic pancreatitis. Assay used: immunoSEQ multiplex PCR; TCRdb lists only in-frame clones, some missing. Here the sample spans roughly 600 clones, roughly 65% being singletons. Sample: pancreas tissue. The sequence came from a human donor who was a deceased organ donor serving as a healthy control.

In DNA form, the CDR3 reads TGTGCCAGCAGTTCCGCCGGGACAGGGAACAATGAGCAGTTCTTC. Translating it yields CASSSAGTGNNEQFF. J is TRBJ2-1 and V is TRBV6-5, with 9 bases fitting TRBD1. The CDR3 runs to 15 residues. J gave up 5 bases and V 4 bases, and 6 bases lay outside the gene matches. CDR1 and CDR2 (germline): MNHEY, SVGAGI.